The 24 T cell receptor beta chains below were found in one sample sequenced in a study of spatial heterogeneity in lung cancer. No cognate antigen is known for these TCRs. Study-wide results and limits: The number of expanded tumor alpha and beta chains correlated with mutation number.

Regarding time point: sample taken at primary tumor resection. MiXCR, applied by TCRdb to the 5' RACE reads, yields one record per CDR3 protein. The sample includes roughly 8,400 distinct CDR3 sequences, more than 10% of them seen just once. The specimen was lung tumor tissue, collected at surgery. All receptors come from a male donor with early-stage non-small cell lung cancer.

This clonotype came up many times. V gene TRBV10-3 combines with J gene TRBJ2-5; TRBD1 might be the D (6 bases). V shed 0 bases and J shed 4 bases, with 15 bases lying between them. Germline loops: CDR1 ENHRY, CDR2 SYGVKD. The CDR3 is 16 residues long. CDR3 in DNA: TGTGCCATCAGTGAGTCGAGCCAGGGGAATCGAGAGACCCAGTACTTC. The encoded protein is CAISESSQGNRETQYF.

This clonotype was seen repeatedly, ten times or more. The CDR3 sequence: CASSLTTLSYNEQFF. The CDR3 DNA follows: TGCGCCAGCAGCCTAACTACCCTCTCCTACAATGAGCAGTTCTTC. The V gene is TRBV4-1, the J gene TRBJ2-1; D call uncertain. CDR1 is MGHRA and CDR2 is YSYEKL in the germline V gene. The CDR3 is made up of 15 amino acids. Between the trimmed V and J ends, which lost 4 bases and 0 bases, there was a span of 10 bases.

This clonotype was recorded many times. This chain joins TRBV7-2 and TRBJ2-1; D is perhaps TRBD1 (6 bases). The V gene's germline CDR1 is SGHTA and CDR2 FQGNSA. V shed 1 base and J shed 2 bases, with 12 bases lying between them. The CDR3 is 16 residues long. The CDR3 nucleotides read TGTGCCAGCAGCTTAGAAGGGGGAGCCCCCTACAATGAGCAGTTCTTC. Translation gives CASSLEGGAPYNEQFF.

The sample holds many counts of this clonotype. The V call is TRBV6-1, the J call TRBJ2-6; TRBD1 is a possible D gene (6 bases). The germline V gene encodes CDR1 MNHNS and CDR2 SASEGT. There are 16 residues in the CDR3. With 6 bases removed from V and 2 bases from J, the gap between germline ends came to 14 bases. Here the CDR3 reads CASSRTTGTGANVLTF. In nucleotides, the CDR3 is TGTGCCAGCAGCCGGACCACAGGGACTGGGGCCAACGTCCTGACTTTC.

Within the sample, this clonotype is medium-sized (0.01 to 0.1%). The rearrangement uses TRBV7-2 and TRBJ2-3; D tentatively fits TRBD1 or TRBD2 (5 bases each). V shed 7 bases and J shed 0 bases, with 11 bases lying between them. The CDR3 consists of 14 residues. CDR1 is SGHTA, CDR2 FQGNSA, per germline. The CDR3, as DNA: TGTGCCAGCAACACAGGCGGGAGCACAGATACGCAGTATTTT. Its protein is CASNTGGSTDTQYF.

V gene TRBV29-1 combines with J gene TRBJ2-3; 7 bases are shared with TRBD2. The CDR3 is 15 residues long. Germline V gene sequence: CDR1 SQVTM, CDR2 ANQGSEA. Unmatched junction bases numbered 7, after V lost 4 bases and J lost 0 bases. The CDR3 protein is CSVAPLRGSTDTQYF. In nucleotides, the CDR3 is TGCAGCGTTGCCCCCCTGCGGGGGAGCACAGATACGCAGTATTTT.

This clonotype appeared many times. The chain joins TRBV28 to TRBJ2-3; possible D gene TRBD2, 5 bases. Germline V CDR1 and CDR2: MDHEN, SYDVKM. Trimming removed 5 bases from V and 4 bases from J, with 16 bases in between. CDR3 size: 15 residues. The CDR3, as DNA: TGTGCCAGCAGTGGAGGCTCCGGAATATCAGATACGCAGTATTTT. This codes for CASSGGSGISDTQYF.

This clonotype was seen many times. The CDR3 region is CSARTGPNYNEQFF. The CDR3 DNA reads TGCAGTGCAAGGACAGGCCCCAATTACAATGAGCAGTTCTTC. The rearrangement joins TRBV20-1 to TRBJ2-1, with 7 bases aligning to TRBD1. The germline V gene encodes CDR1 DFQATT and CDR2 SNEGSKA (reference sequence). V gave up 6 bases and J gave up 4 bases; unmatched junction bases: 9. The CDR3 sequence is 14 residues long.

In its sample, this clonotype ranks as medium-sized. This chain links TRBV5-1 with TRBJ2-7; D is ambiguous. Germline CDR1 SGHRS, CDR2 YFSETQ. The CDR3 is 13 residues long. Trimming took off 0 bases at V and 3 bases at J, with 7 bases between the two ends. CDR3 sequence: CASSLGAFYEQYF. CDR3 nucleotide sequence: TGCGCCAGCAGCTTGGGGGCATTCTACGAGCAGTACTTC.

This clonotype is categorized as medium-sized. The chain links TRBV7-9 to TRBJ2-7, with TRBD2 as a possible D gene (5 bases). The V gene lost 5 bases and the J gene lost 6 bases, with 20 bases spanning the gap. This CDR3 contains 15 residues. Germline V lookup: CDR1 SEHNR, CDR2 FQNEAQ (reference sequence). In DNA form, the CDR3 reads TGTGCCAGCAGCCCCCGGCGGCGGAGGATGGGCGAGCAGTACTTC. Protein: CASSPRRRRMGEQYF.

This clonotype was seen many times. The chain combines TRBV5-8 with TRBJ2-3; maybe TRBD2 (5 bases). The V end was cut by 7 bases, the J end by 6 bases, with 12 bases between. Germline CDR1 reads SGHTS; CDR2 reads YDEGEE. The CDR3 has 12 amino acids. The CDR3 region has the DNA TGTGCCAGCCGGAGGCAGGCTGATACGCAGTATTTT. This encodes CASRRQADTQYF.

There are many counts of this clonotype. The chain uses TRBV3-1 and TRBJ2-7; D ambiguous. Germline V gives CDR1 LGHDT, CDR2 YNNKEL (reference sequence). CDR3 length: 13 residues. Trimming took off 1 base at V and 6 bases at J, with 10 bases between the two ends. CDR3 DNA sequence: TGTGCCAGCAGCCAAGTTTTCCGTACCGAGCAGTACTTC. Translated, it gives CASSQVFRTEQYF.

Many counts were recorded for this clonotype. CDR3 sequence (DNA): TGTGCCAGCAGCGTAGGCGCGGGACAGGGGGCAGATGAGCAGTACTTC. It codes for CASSVGAGQGADEQYF. The chain combines TRBV9 with TRBJ2-7; 12 bases are a match to TRBD1. V shed 0 bases, J shed 7 bases, and the junction held 8 bases outside the gene matches. Germline V lookup: CDR1 SGDLS, CDR2 YYNGEE. This CDR3 comprises 16 residues.

This clonotype is categorized as medium-sized (0.01 to 0.1%). The rearrangement joins TRBV20-1 to TRBJ2-7; 9 bases align to TRBD2. V was pared by 2 bases and J by 0 bases, with 5 bases of the junction left unmatched. Germline V gene lookup returns CDR1 DFQATT and CDR2 SNEGSKA (reference sequence). This CDR3 has 15 amino acids. CDR3 sequence: CSARFLAGSSYEQYF. As DNA, the CDR3 is TGCAGTGCTAGATTCCTAGCGGGAAGCTCCTACGAGCAGTACTTC.

This clonotype was seen repeatedly, ten times or more. This chain uses TRBV7-8 with TRBJ1-1; D remains unclear. V lost 2 bases and J lost 0, with 13 bases in between. CDR3 length: 16 residues. The germline CDR1 and CDR2 sequences are SGHVS and FQNEAQ. CDR3 nucleotides: TGTGCCAGCAGCTTATTCAACTTGCAGATGAACACTGAAGCTTTCTTT. Protein product: CASSLFNLQMNTEAFF.

This clonotype was counted ten times or more. The genes are TRBV5-1 and TRBJ2-7, with TRBD2 matching over 9 bases. This CDR3 spans 14 amino acids. J lost 4 bases, V lost 2 bases, and 4 bases had no gene match. The germline V gene encodes CDR1 SGHRS and CDR2 YFSETQ. CDR3 residues: CASSFSGSGYEQYF. The CDR3 DNA is TGCGCCAGCAGCTTTAGCGGGAGCGGGTACGAGCAGTACTTC.

This clonotype was detected ten times or more. The gene calls are TRBV5-4 and TRBJ2-5, with TRBD1 matching 9 bases. The V gene's germline CDR1 is SGHNT and CDR2 YYREEE (reference sequence). The CDR3 spans 14 residues. The V segment lost 1 base and the J segment 3 bases; nucleotides outside the gene matches: 1. DNA for the CDR3: TGTGCCAGCAGCTTGACAGGGGGCAAAGAGACCCAGTACTTC. The encoded protein is CASSLTGGKETQYF.

This clonotype has ten or more counts. CDR3 residues: CASSYSGGWYNEQFF. The CDR3 DNA is TGTGCCAGCAGTTACTCGGGGGGTTGGTACAATGAGCAGTTCTTC. The chain employs TRBV6-2 or TRBV6-3 and TRBJ2-1; TRBD2 might be the D (6 bases). Trimming removed 0 bases from V and 4 bases from J, with 10 bases in between. The germline V gene has CDR1 MNHEY and CDR2 SVGEGT. The CDR3 spans 15 residues.

CDR3 region: CSALTSGNTLPYNEQFF. The CDR3 DNA reads TGCAGTGCTTTGACTAGCGGGAACACCCTCCCCTACAATGAGCAGTTCTTC. The chain is built from TRBV20-1 and TRBJ2-1; 11 nucleotides align to TRBD2. The CDR3 contains 17 residues. With 5 bases clipped from V and 2 bases from J, the junction kept 11 bases outside the gene matches. Germline V gene lookup returns CDR1 DFQATT and CDR2 SNEGSKA (reference sequence).

The CDR3 loop is CASSPTGPNTEAFF. CDR3 DNA: TGTGCCAGCAGTCCGACCGGACCGAACACTGAAGCTTTCTTT. The chain joins TRBV7-3 to TRBJ1-1, with no clear D. Trimming stripped 6 bases from V and 1 base from J, with 12 bases between. Germline V gene lookup returns CDR1 SGHTA and CDR2 FQGTGA. This CDR3 region has 14 residues.

This clonotype was found many times. This chain links TRBV20-1 with TRBJ2-1, with a weak D call TRBD2 (6 bases). The CDR3 covers 14 residues. Germline values: CDR1 DFQATT, CDR2 SNEGSKA (reference sequence). V was shortened by 1 base and J by 1 base, with 8 bases between the two germline ends. The CDR3 region is CSARAGVSYNEQFF. CDR3 nucleotide sequence: TGCAGTGCTAGAGCGGGAGTATCCTACAATGAGCAGTTCTTC.

By proportion, this clonotype is medium-sized. The chain joins TRBV28 to TRBJ2-1; 9 bases align to TRBD2. The CDR3 length is 16 residues. Trimming cost V 6 bases and J 7 bases; bases outside gene matches: 13. The germline V gene encodes CDR1 MDHEN and CDR2 SYDVKM. The CDR3 spells CASRPLAGIPRNEQFF. The CDR3 DNA reads as TGTGCCAGCAGACCCCTAGCGGGAATCCCTCGGAATGAGCAGTTCTTC.

Judged by abundance, this clonotype is medium-sized. The rearrangement joins TRBV20-1 to TRBJ1-5; D not certain. CDR3 size: 12 residues. CDR1 is DFQATT and CDR2 is SNEGSKA in the germline V gene (reference sequence). Trimming cost V 5 bases and J 7 bases, with 12 bases left between them. CDR3 bases: TGCAGTGCTTATGACGCGTCCCAGCCCCAGCATTTT. This sequence encodes CSAYDASQPQHF.

This clonotype was counted ten times or more. The CDR3 nucleotides are TGTGCCAGCAGTGACCTCGAAGGCTTCAGCTACGAGCAGTACTTC. Its translation is CASSDLEGFSYEQYF. The chain recombines TRBV6-1 with TRBJ2-7; unclear D gene. The CDR3 loop spans 15 amino acids. Germline V gene sequence: CDR1 MNHNS, CDR2 SASEGT. V was pared by 3 bases and J by 3 bases, with 15 bases between.